This T cell receptor (beta chain) comes out of a study of blood T cell repertoires in COVID-19. Using immunoSEQ multiplex PCR, the repertoire was profiled, and TCRdb retains in-frame clones only, with some absent. There are 200,000 to 250,000 clones in the sample; roughly 86% occur only once, and roughly 2.5% lies in the top ten. The sequenced sample consisted of peripheral blood. The source is an older woman with acute or convalescent COVID-19.

The CDR3 reads CASSAGGNSNQPQHF. CDR3 nucleotides: TGTGCCAGCAGCGCGGGCGGAAATAGCAATCAGCCCCAGCATTTT. The J gene is TRBJ1-5, the V gene TRBV7-9; D not certain. V was trimmed by 5 bases and J by 0 bases, leaving 11 bases between them. This CDR3 spans 15 amino acids. Per germline, CDR1 SEHNR and CDR2 FQNEAQ (reference sequence).